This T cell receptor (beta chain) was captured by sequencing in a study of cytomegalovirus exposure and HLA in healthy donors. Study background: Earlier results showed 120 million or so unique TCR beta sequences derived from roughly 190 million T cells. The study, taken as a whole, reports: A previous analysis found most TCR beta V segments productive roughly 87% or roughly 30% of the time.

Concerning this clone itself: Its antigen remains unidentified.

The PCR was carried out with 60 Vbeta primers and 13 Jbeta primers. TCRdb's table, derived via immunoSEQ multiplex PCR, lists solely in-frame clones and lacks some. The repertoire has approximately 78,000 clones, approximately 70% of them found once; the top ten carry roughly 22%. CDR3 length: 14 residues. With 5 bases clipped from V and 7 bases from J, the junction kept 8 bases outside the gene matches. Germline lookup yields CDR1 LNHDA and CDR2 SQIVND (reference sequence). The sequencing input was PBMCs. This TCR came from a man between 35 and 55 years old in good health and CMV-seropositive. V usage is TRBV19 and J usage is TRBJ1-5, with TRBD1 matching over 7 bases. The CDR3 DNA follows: TGTGCCAGTAGTTCAATCACAGGGGAACAGCCCCAGCATTTT. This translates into CASSSITGEQPQHF.